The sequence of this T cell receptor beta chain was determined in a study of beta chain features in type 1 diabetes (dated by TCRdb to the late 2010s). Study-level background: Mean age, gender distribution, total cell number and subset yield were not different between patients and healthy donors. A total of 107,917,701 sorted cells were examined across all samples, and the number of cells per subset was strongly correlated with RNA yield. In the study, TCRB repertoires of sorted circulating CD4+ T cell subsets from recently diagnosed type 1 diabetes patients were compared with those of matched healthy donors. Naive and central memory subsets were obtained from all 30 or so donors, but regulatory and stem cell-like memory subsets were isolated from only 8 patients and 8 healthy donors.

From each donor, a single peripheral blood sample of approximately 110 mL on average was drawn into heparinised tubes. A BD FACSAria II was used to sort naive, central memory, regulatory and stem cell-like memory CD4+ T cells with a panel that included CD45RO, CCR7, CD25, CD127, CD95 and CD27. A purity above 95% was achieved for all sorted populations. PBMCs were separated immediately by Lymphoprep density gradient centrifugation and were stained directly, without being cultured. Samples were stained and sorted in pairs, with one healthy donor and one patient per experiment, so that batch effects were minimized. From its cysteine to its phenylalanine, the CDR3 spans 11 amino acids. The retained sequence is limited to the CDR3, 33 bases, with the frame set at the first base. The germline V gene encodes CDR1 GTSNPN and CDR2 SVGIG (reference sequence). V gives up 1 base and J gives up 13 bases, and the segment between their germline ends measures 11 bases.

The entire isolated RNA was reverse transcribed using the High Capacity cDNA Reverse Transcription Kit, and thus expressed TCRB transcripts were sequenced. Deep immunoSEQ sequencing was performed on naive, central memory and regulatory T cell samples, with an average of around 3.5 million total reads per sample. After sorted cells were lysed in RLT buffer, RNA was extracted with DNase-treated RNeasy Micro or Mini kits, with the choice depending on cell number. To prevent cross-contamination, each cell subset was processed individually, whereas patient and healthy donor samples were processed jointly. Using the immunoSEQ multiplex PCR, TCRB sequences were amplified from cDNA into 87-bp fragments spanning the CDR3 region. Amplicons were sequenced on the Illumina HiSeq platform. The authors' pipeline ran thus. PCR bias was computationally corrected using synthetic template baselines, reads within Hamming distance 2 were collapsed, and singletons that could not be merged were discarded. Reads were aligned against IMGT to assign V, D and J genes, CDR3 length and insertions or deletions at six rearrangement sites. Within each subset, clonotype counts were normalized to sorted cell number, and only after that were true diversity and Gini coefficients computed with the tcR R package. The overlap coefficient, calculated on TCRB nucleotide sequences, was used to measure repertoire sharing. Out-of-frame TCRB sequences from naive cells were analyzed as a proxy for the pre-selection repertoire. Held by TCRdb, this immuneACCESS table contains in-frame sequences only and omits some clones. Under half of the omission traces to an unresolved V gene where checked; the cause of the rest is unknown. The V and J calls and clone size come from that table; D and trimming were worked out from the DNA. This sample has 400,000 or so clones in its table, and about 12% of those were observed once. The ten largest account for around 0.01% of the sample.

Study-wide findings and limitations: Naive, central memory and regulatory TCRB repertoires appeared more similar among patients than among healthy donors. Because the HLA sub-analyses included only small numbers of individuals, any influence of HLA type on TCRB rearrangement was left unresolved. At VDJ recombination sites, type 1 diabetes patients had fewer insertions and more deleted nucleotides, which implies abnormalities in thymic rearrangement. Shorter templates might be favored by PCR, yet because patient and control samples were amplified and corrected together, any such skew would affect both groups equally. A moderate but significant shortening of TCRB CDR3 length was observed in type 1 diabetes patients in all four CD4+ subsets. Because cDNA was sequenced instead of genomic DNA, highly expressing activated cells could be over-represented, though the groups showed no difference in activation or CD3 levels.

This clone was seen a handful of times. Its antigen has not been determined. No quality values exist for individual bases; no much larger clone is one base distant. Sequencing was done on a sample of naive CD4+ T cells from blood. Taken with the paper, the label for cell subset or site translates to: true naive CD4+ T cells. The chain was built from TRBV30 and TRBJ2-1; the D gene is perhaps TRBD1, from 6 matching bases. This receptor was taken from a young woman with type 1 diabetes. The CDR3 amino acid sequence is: CAWSARTDQFF. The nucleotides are TGTGCCTGGAGTGCCCGGACAGACCAGTTCTTC.